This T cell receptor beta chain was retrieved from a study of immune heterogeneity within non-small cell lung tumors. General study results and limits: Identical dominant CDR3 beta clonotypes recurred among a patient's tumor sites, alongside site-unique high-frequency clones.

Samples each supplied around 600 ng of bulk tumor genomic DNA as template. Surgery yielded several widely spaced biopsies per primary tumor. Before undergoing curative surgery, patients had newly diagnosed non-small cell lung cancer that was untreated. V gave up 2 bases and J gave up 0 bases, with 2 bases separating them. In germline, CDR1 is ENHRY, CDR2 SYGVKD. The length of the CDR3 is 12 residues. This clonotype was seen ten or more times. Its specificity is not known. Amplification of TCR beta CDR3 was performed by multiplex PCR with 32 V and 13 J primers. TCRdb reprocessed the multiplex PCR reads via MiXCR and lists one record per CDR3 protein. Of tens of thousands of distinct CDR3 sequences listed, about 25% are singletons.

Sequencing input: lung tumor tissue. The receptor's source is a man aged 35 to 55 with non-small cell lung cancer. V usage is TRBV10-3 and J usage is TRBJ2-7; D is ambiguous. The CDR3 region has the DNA TGTGCCATCAGTGAGGCCTCCTACGAGCAGTACTTC. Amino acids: CAISEASYEQYF.